The clone carrying this T cell receptor beta chain was picked up a small number of times. Its antigen is still unknown. Germline-derived CDR1 and CDR2 are SGHTA and FQGTGA. The CDR3 sequence is 15 residues long. The junction had 7 bases not matched to a gene; V was cut back by 3 bases and J by 3 bases. Amplified regions were TCR beta CDR3 sequences from RNA transcripts. Carried out on the TCR CDR3, a first-round RT-PCR used the HTBI primer set. MiXCR, run by TCRdb on the multiplex PCR reads, gives a single entry per CDR3 protein. Among hundreds of thousands of distinct CDR3 sequences listed, approximately 13% were seen once. This entry belongs to a study of T cells in Graves' hyperthyroidism and ophthalmopathy. Study-level findings and limits: Most thyroid clonotypes expanded above 0.001 appeared in blood too.

The study defined stable Graves' hyperthyroidism as no ophthalmopathy progression within 18 months. Patients aged 18 to 65 had newly diagnosed hyperthyroidism of under 2 months' duration. Pregnant or lactating patients were excluded, as were those with uncontrolled infection or other autoimmune disease. The TCR sequence derives from a woman younger than 30 with Graves' hyperthyroidism. The source material was blood. The chain carries TRBV7-3 and TRBJ2-5; TRBD2 aligns across 7 bases. The CDR3 DNA reads TGTGCCAGCAGCTTGATGGCGGGGGTTGAAGAGACCCAGTACTTC. It translates to CASSLMAGVEETQYF.